This T cell receptor (beta chain) came from a study of blood T cell repertoires in COVID-19. The CDR3 loop spans 15 amino acids. Here immunoSEQ multiplex PCR was the method, and the copy in TCRdb shows in-frame clones only, minus some. The repertoire includes some 350,000 clones, about 90% of them detected once, and around 3% sits in the top ten. The sequenced sample consisted of peripheral blood. This chain links TRBV21-1 with TRBJ1-5; the table's D call, TRBD1, has no DNA check behind it. TRBV21-1 is a listed pseudogene. The sequence came from a woman aged 30 to 39 with COVID-19, enrolled during active disease. The CDR3 here is CASSNFGQGDQPQHF. DNA of the CDR3: TGTGCCAGCAGCAACTTTGGACAGGGGGATCAGCCCCAGCATTTT.